These 17 T cell receptor beta chains were all obtained from the same sample, sequenced in a study of lymphopenia after photon versus proton radiotherapy. Repertoires were generated with immunoSEQ multiplex PCR, while TCRdb's copy carries only in-frame clones and drops some. The table records approximately 65,000 clones, under 95% of them present only once. The material sequenced was peripheral blood, taken from a patient treated with photon-based radiotherapy. All receptors come from a woman aged 70-85 years with pancreatic cancer.

This clone occurred once. The chain is built from TRBV10-3 and TRBJ1-5; perhaps TRBD1 as D (6 bases). The germline V and J ends were trimmed by 0 bases and 7 bases, with 13 bases remaining between them. Germline V gene data show CDR1 as ENHRY and CDR2 as SYGVKD. The CDR3 extends over 15 amino acids. CDR3: CAISESQGRGQPQHF. The CDR3 DNA is TGTGCCATCAGTGAGTCACAGGGAAGGGGGCAGCCCCAGCATTTT.

The CDR3 nucleotides are TGTGCCAGTAGTATGACTAGGGCGAACTCCTATGGCTACACCTTC. Translation: CASSMTRANSYGYTF. The rearrangement links TRBV19 to TRBJ1-2; D call uncertain. CDR3 length equals 15 residues. V was pared by 3 bases and J by 4 bases, with 15 bases between. Germline CDR1 is LNHDA and CDR2 is SQIVND (reference sequence).

This chain's CDR3 is CASAADLQETQYF. CDR3 DNA: TGTGCCAGCGCGGCCGATCTCCAAGAGACCCAGTACTTC. The rearrangement uses TRBV18 and TRBJ2-5; D gene uncertain. The CDR3 consists of 13 residues. Germline V gene lookup returns CDR1 KGHSH and CDR2 LQKENI. V lost 8 bases to trimming and J lost 1 base, with 11 bases between them.

This chain links TRBV7-2 with TRBJ2-7; 8 bases map to TRBD2. V lost 2 bases and J lost 5; bases outside the gene matches: 5. The CDR3 is made up of 14 amino acids. Germline-derived CDR1 and CDR2 are SGHTA and FQGNSA. This CDR3 is CASSLPSGSHEQYF. The CDR3 coding sequence is TGTGCCAGCAGCTTACCCAGCGGGAGCCACGAGCAGTACTTC.

The CDR3 reads CASSSQTGPSGQPQHF. CDR3 in DNA: TGTGCCAGCAGTTCCCAGACAGGTCCTTCGGGTCAGCCCCAGCATTTT. V and J are TRBV28 and TRBJ1-5; D is perhaps TRBD1 (6 bases). Germline V gives CDR1 MDHEN, CDR2 SYDVKM. This CDR3 has 16 residues. V was shortened by 4 bases and J by 6 bases, with 19 bases between the two germline ends.

The rearrangement joins TRBV5-8 to TRBJ1-5; D gene unclear. Trimming took 2 bases from V and 11 from J, leaving 5 bases between them. Germline V gene lookup returns CDR1 SGHTS and CDR2 YDEGEE. The CDR3 spans 10 residues. The CDR3 DNA reads TGTGCCAGCAGCTTTCCGTCCCAGCATTTT. The encoded protein is CASSFPSQHF.

The chain carries TRBV15 and TRBJ1-2; unclear D gene. The CDR3 spans 13 residues. Deletions cut 0 bases from V and 5 bases from J, with 7 bases between. Germline lookup yields CDR1 LNHNV and CDR2 YYDKDF (reference sequence). As DNA, the CDR3 is TGTGCCACCAGCAGAGATGCATTTTATGGCTACACCTTC. This sequence encodes CATSRDAFYGYTF. Complete variable domain (other parts from reference TRBV15 and TRBJ1-2): DAMVIQNPRYQVTQFGKPVTLSCSQTLNHNVMYWYQQKSSQAPKLLFHYYDKDFNNEADTPDNFQSRRPNTSFCFLDIRSPGLGDTAMYLCATSRDAFYGYTFGSGTRLTVV.

This sequence joins TRBV4-2 and TRBJ2-3, with D possibly being TRBD2 (6 bases). Trimming removed 3 bases at V and 9 bases at J, with 19 bases between. CDR3 length equals 15 residues. Germline V lookup: CDR1 LGHNA, CDR2 YNFKEQ. CDR3 sequence reads: CASSQAGGDVETQYF. The CDR3 coding sequence is TGTGCCAGCAGCCAGGCCGGCGGGGACGTCGAAACGCAGTATTTT.

The CDR3 coding sequence is TGTGCCAGCAGCCTCCCACAGGGCCGGAATGGCTACACCTTC. Its translation: CASSLPQGRNGYTF. V is TRBV5-6 and J is TRBJ1-2; D is possibly TRBD1 (6 bases). CDR3 length: 14 residues. The germline V gene encodes CDR1 SGHDT and CDR2 YYEEEE. The ends were cut back, 4 bases at V and 6 bases at J, with 16 bases in the middle.

The chain employs TRBV21-1 and TRBJ2-1; the table assigns TRBD2, which was not confirmed against the DNA. TRBV21-1 counts as a pseudogene. The CDR3 runs to 20 residues. CDR3 DNA sequence: TGTGCCAGCAGCAAAGATCGAAGTGGTGAACTAGCGGGAGACAACAATGAGCAGTTCTTC. This gives the protein CASSKDRSGELAGDNNEQFF.

V is TRBV18 and J is TRBJ2-3; D is unclear. Trimming pared 5 bases from V and 3 bases from J, leaving 3 bases between. The germline CDR1 and CDR2 sequences are KGHSH and LQKENI. The CDR3 runs to 11 residues. The CDR3 loop reads CASSMTDTQYF. Written as DNA, the CDR3 is TGTGCCAGCTCAATGACAGATACGCAGTATTTT.

On this clone: An end of the junction does not agree with germline; a read error may underlie this. V is TRBV28 and J is TRBJ1-1; D is uncertain. Germline loops: CDR1 MDHEN, CDR2 SYDVKM. The CDR3 covers 11 residues. CDR3 sequence: CAGSSHREAFF. The CDR3 nucleotides read TGTGCCGGCAGTTCGCACAGAGAAGCTTTCTTT.

The chain combines TRBV6-6 with TRBJ1-1; no definite D call. The CDR3 sequence is 13 residues long. Trimming removed 0 bases from V and 0 bases from J, with 2 bases in between. CDR1 is MNHNY and CDR2 is SVGAGI in the germline V gene (reference sequence). Here the CDR3 reads CASSYSMNTEAFF. The DNA of the CDR3 is TGTGCCAGCAGTTACTCCATGAACACTGAAGCTTTCTTT.

This clone turned up a few times. J is TRBJ2-5 and V is TRBV11-2; possible D gene TRBD1, 5 bases. V was pared by 5 bases and J by 7 bases, with 14 bases between. Germline CDR1 reads SGHAT; CDR2 reads FQNNGV. The CDR3 sequence is 13 residues long. CDR3 bases: TGTGCCAGCAGCATATCATCGCAGGGGACCCAGTACTTC. It codes for CASSISSQGTQYF. Based on the CDR3 plus reference TRBV11-2 and TRBJ2-5, the full variable domain is EAGVAQSPRYKIIEKRQSVAFWCNPISGHATLYWYQQILGQGPKLLIQFQNNGVVDDSQLPKDRFSAERLKGVDSTLKIQPAKLEDSAVYLCASSISSQGTQYFGPGTRLLVL.

The V and J genes are TRBV5-6 and TRBJ2-7; D may correspond to TRBD1 or TRBD2 (6 bases each). V shed 8 bases and J shed 2 bases, with 14 bases lying between them. Looked up from germline, CDR1 is SGHDT and CDR2 is YYEEEE. This CDR3 has 13 amino acids. The CDR3 nucleotides read TGTGCCAGTTCCGGGGGCTTAACCTACGAGCAGTACTTC. Encoded protein: CASSGGLTYEQYF.

The chain couples TRBV9 to TRBJ2-7; D possibly corresponds to TRBD2 (5 bases). V dropped 3 bases and J dropped 4 bases, with 14 bases sitting between them. This CDR3 is 14 amino acids long. Germline V gene sequence: CDR1 SGDLS, CDR2 YYNGEE. The CDR3 reads CASSGGGLEYEQYF. CDR3 sequence (DNA): TGTGCCAGCAGCGGGGGTGGACTTGAATACGAGCAGTACTTC.

The chain uses TRBV28 and TRBJ2-1; D is perhaps TRBD2 (6 bases). Germline V gene sequence: CDR1 MDHEN, CDR2 SYDVKM. Trimming stripped 6 bases from V and 4 bases from J, with 13 bases between. The CDR3 totals 14 residues. CDR3: CASRGGMGYNEQFF. For the CDR3, the DNA is TGTGCCAGCAGGGGCGGGATGGGGTACAATGAGCAGTTCTTC.